Following are 17 T cell receptor beta chains from one sample sequenced in a study of identical twins. TCRdb reanalysed the 5' RACE reads using MiXCR and keeps one entry per CDR3 protein. The data show under 300,000 distinct CDR3 sequences, approximately 11% seen once. The same specimen was also included in a second study, on yellow fever vaccine responses in identical twins.

Sequences were obtained from memory (CD45RO+) T cells sorted from blood. These receptors were collected from a woman in her late teens or twenties in good health.

This clonotype appeared a few times. The V call is TRBV10-3, the J call TRBJ2-5; 12 bases line up with TRBD2. Germline values: CDR1 ENHRY, CDR2 SYGVKD. The CDR3 consists of 14 residues. Trimming took 0 bases from V and 11 from J; bases not matched to a gene: 4. Here the CDR3 reads CAISESEGLAGQYF. The CDR3 DNA is TGTGCCATCAGTGAGTCGGAAGGACTAGCGGGACAGTACTTC.

J is TRBJ2-7 and V is TRBV5-6; 7 bases line up with TRBD2. Per germline, CDR1 SGHDT and CDR2 YYEEEE. CDR3 size: 16 residues. V shed 0 bases, J shed 6 bases, and the junction held 12 bases outside the gene matches. The CDR3 loop reads CASSLGDSGLAGEQYF. The CDR3 bases are TGTGCCAGCAGCTTGGGAGATAGCGGGTTGGCTGGCGAGCAGTACTTC.

The V gene is TRBV6-1, the J gene TRBJ1-4, with D tentatively TRBD1 (5 bases). Per germline, CDR1 MNHNS and CDR2 SASEGT. The CDR3 is 15 residues long. V lost 4 bases and J 5 bases, leaving 14 bases between the germline ends. CDR3 region: CASSVRTPRNEKLFF. The CDR3 DNA reads TGTGCCAGCAGTGTGCGGACACCGAGGAATGAAAAACTGTTTTTT.

This clonotype was detected many times. This chain connects TRBV5-1 to TRBJ2-3; 7 nucleotides line up with TRBD2. Germline CDR1 and CDR2: SGHRS and YFSETQ. CDR3 length equals 14 residues. Unmatched junction bases numbered 3, after V lost 3 bases and J lost 2 bases. CDR3 amino acids: CASSYGGFTDTQYF. For the CDR3, the DNA is TGCGCCAGCAGCTACGGGGGGTTCACAGATACGCAGTATTTT.

The chain is built from TRBV20-1 and TRBJ2-1; no firm D call. This CDR3 has 13 amino acids. V gave up 7 bases and J gave up 7 bases, with 17 bases separating them. Germline V gene data show CDR1 as DFQATT and CDR2 as SNEGSKA (reference sequence). The CDR3: CSGWQSHRNEQFF. Written as DNA, the CDR3 is TGCAGTGGGTGGCAGTCGCATAGGAATGAGCAGTTCTTC.

The V call is TRBV25-1, the J call TRBJ1-4; 7 bases are a match to TRBD1. The CDR3 runs to 13 residues. Per the germline V gene, CDR1 is MGHDK and CDR2 is SYGVNS. J lost 7 bases, V lost 6 bases, and 5 bases had no gene match. CDR3 protein: CASSRQGSEKLFF. The CDR3 DNA reads TGTGCCAGCAGCAGACAGGGTAGTGAAAAACTGTTTTTT. The full variable domain, in which reference TRBV25-1 and TRBJ1-4 provide the parts outside the CDR3, is EADIYQTPRYLVIGTGKKITLECSQTMGHDKMYWYQQDPGMELHLIHYSYGVNSTEKGDLSSESTVSRIRTEHFPLTLESARPSHTSQYLCASSRQGSEKLFFGSGTQLSVL.

The rearrangement joins TRBV29-1 to TRBJ2-7; 9 bases agree with TRBD2. The CDR3 sequence is 12 residues long. The V segment lost 7 bases and the J segment 3 bases; nucleotides outside the gene matches: 4. Germline-derived CDR1 and CDR2 are SQVTM and ANQGSEA. The CDR3 DNA reads TGCAGCGCTATGACTAGCGGCTACGAGCAGTACTTC. The encoded protein is CSAMTSGYEQYF.

Many counts were recorded for this clonotype. V usage is TRBV12-3 or TRBV12-4 and J usage is TRBJ1-5, with D unclear. V was trimmed by 3 bases and J by 4 bases, leaving 10 bases between them. The CDR3 is 14 amino acids. The CDR3 loop reads CASSLRPGNQPQHF. Written as DNA, the CDR3 is TGTGCCAGCAGTTTGCGGCCGGGGAATCAGCCCCAGCATTTT.

The rearrangement links TRBV20-1 to TRBJ2-7; tentatively, D is TRBD2 (6 bases). Per the germline V gene, CDR1 is DFQATT and CDR2 is SNEGSKA (reference sequence). V was cut by 6 bases and J by 4 bases, with 13 bases left in between. CDR3 length: 12 residues. The CDR3 loop is CSATEAGYEQYF. The CDR3 region has the DNA TGCAGTGCGACCGAGGCGGGGTACGAGCAGTACTTC.

This clonotype was detected ten times or more. The V gene is TRBV7-8, the J gene TRBJ1-5; D is unresolved. This CDR3 has 14 amino acids. From germline, CDR1 is SGHVS and CDR2 FQNEAQ. Trimming removed 3 bases from V and 1 base from J, with 7 bases in between. The CDR3 region is CASSFGESNQPQHF. The CDR3 nucleotides are TGTGCCAGCAGCTTTGGAGAAAGCAATCAGCCCCAGCATTTT.

This clonotype occurred many times. V usage is TRBV27 and J usage is TRBJ2-7; 7 nucleotides align to TRBD2. Germline trimming cut 3 bases from V and 0 bases from J; bases unmatched to any gene: 8. CDR1 is MNHEY and CDR2 is SMNVEV in the germline V gene (reference sequence). The CDR3 loop spans 16 amino acids. In DNA form, the CDR3 reads TGTGCCAGCAGTTTGGTTCCTAGCGGAGTCTCCTACGAGCAGTACTTC. This sequence encodes CASSLVPSGVSYEQYF.

There are a few counts of this clonotype. Compared with germline, one end of the junction differs, possibly owing to a read error. The genes are TRBV7-2 and TRBJ1-3; D might be TRBD1 (6 bases). CDR3 length equals 15 residues. Germline CDR1 is SGHTA and CDR2 is FQGNSA. The CDR3 region has the DNA TGTGCCAGCAGCCTAGCAGGGGACGGACAAAACACCATATATTTT. Amino acid sequence: CASSLAGDGQNTIYF.

This clonotype was detected only a few times. The chain has TRBV20-1 and TRBJ2-3; 7 bases agree with TRBD2. This CDR3 is built from 14 residues. Trimming took 5 bases from V and 3 from J; bases not matched to a gene: 8. CDR1 DFQATT and CDR2 SNEGSKA come from the germline V gene (reference sequence). The CDR3 region is CSAGVGGRTDTQYF. In DNA, the CDR3 is TGCAGTGCTGGGGTGGGAGGGCGTACAGATACGCAGTATTTT.

This clonotype was seen more than once but under ten times. The rearrangement uses TRBV27 and TRBJ2-3; D possibly matches TRBD1 or TRBD2 (7 bases each). The CDR3 loop spans 15 amino acids. Germline V lookup: CDR1 MNHEY, CDR2 SMNVEV (reference sequence). Deletions cut 8 bases from V and 3 bases from J, with 18 bases between. CDR3 sequence: CASQRGGGPTDTQYF. CDR3 coding DNA: TGTGCCAGCCAAAGGGGAGGGGGCCCAACAGATACGCAGTATTTT.

V and J are TRBV5-1 and TRBJ1-1, with TRBD1 identical over 8 bases. V lost 4 bases to trimming and J lost 7 bases; unmatched junction nucleotides: 6. Germline assignment: CDR1 SGHRS and CDR2 YFSETQ. The CDR3 loop spans 13 amino acids. DNA for the CDR3: TGCGCCAGCAGCCCAGGGGGCTACGGTGAAGCTTTCTTT. This gives the protein CASSPGGYGEAFF.

This clonotype was seen a few times. V is TRBV5-1 and J is TRBJ2-3; TRBD1 agrees at 7 bases. V dropped 3 bases and J dropped 4; count of bases not matched to a gene: 5. The CDR3 is made up of 14 amino acids. Per the germline V gene, CDR1 is SGHRS and CDR2 is YFSETQ. This CDR3 reads CASSSTGAADTQYF. In DNA, the CDR3 is TGCGCCAGCAGCTCCACAGGGGCCGCAGATACGCAGTATTTT.

In this sample, this clonotype turned up many times. The chain recombines TRBV27 with TRBJ2-1; tentative D call: TRBD1 (7 bases). The CDR3 totals 17 residues. Deletions cut 1 base from V and 4 bases from J, with 17 bases between. CDR1 MNHEY and CDR2 SMNVEV come from the germline V gene (reference sequence). The CDR3 coding sequence is TGTGCCAGCAGTTTATTTGTCGGCGGGACAGAGTACAATGAGCAGTTCTTC. It codes for CASSLFVGGTEYNEQFF.